This T cell receptor beta chain was documented in a study of T cells of healthy individuals. TCRdb reprocessed the 5' RACE reads via MiXCR and lists one record per CDR3 protein. Here the sample spans some 100,000 distinct CDR3 sequences, 17% being singletons. The CDR3 consists of 15 residues. Germline CDR1 SNHLY, CDR2 FYNNEI. Trimming at V came to 3 bases and at J to 6 bases, leaving 7 bases not matched to a gene. The chain joins TRBV2 to TRBJ2-2; 7 nucleotides line up with TRBD2. This TCR was recovered from a human donor in good health. The CDR3 DNA is TGTGCCAGCAGTGATCCGGGGGAGGGCCCCGGGGAGCTGTTTTTT. Protein: CASSDPGEGPGELFF.